The 25 T cell receptor beta chains below come from one sample, sequenced in a study of T-cell memory formation after mild COVID-19 (dated by TCRdb to 2020 to 2023). To prepare the library, 5' RACE was applied. Sequencing used an Illumina NovaSeq 6000. The raw public data were reprocessed by TCRdb itself: fastp quality trimming at Q25, MiXCR clonotype calling, in-frame beta chains only. Rows with one shared CDR3 protein collapse into an entry with the most common genes and DNA. The sample table holds some 320,000 distinct CDR3 sequences, of which around 15% were seen once. Clones ranked in the top ten supply approximately 20% of the sample. Sequencing was carried out using PBMCs or a T cell subset sorted from them (not recorded which). These TCRs come from a man between 18 and 35 years old who had mild COVID-19 (a few samples of this study predate the infection). The sample titles of this study are shuffled in the database, so cell type and time point are left out; the donor was told from shared clones.

This clonotype has a handful of counts. The chain couples TRBV10-3 to TRBJ2-7; 9 bases are a match to TRBD1. Looked up from germline, CDR1 is ENHRY and CDR2 is SYGVKD. The V segment lost 10 bases and the J segment 3 bases; nucleotides outside the gene matches: 10. The CDR3 loop spans 14 amino acids. CDR3 region: CANGPGTGIYEQYF. The CDR3 region has the DNA TGTGCCAACGGCCCCGGGACAGGGATCTACGAGCAGTACTTC.

This chain links TRBV5-1 with TRBJ2-2; no reliable D call. The CDR3 is 14 amino acids. Deletions cut 5 bases from V and 5 bases from J, with 13 bases between. Germline lookup yields CDR1 SGHRS and CDR2 YFSETQ. CDR3 nucleotide sequence: TGCGCCAGCAGAAGTGAGTGGTTAACCGGGGAGCTGTTTTTT. Amino acids: CASRSEWLTGELFF.

The chain recombines TRBV6-6 with TRBJ2-1, with 10 bases fitting TRBD2. The junction had 9 bases not matched to a gene; V was cut back by 2 bases and J by 5 bases. The CDR3 consists of 17 residues. Per germline, CDR1 MNHNY and CDR2 SVGAGI (reference sequence). The CDR3 region has the DNA TGTGCCAGCAGTTACCCAACCGCTAGCGGGGGTAACAATGAGCAGTTCTTC. Amino acid sequence: CASSYPTASGGNNEQFF.

This clonotype was seen a handful of times. The chain uses TRBV19 and TRBJ2-7, with D tentatively TRBD1 (6 bases). Germline CDR1 LNHDA, CDR2 SQIVND (reference sequence). The CDR3 has 9 residues. V lost 9 bases, J lost 10 bases, and 10 bases lay in between. CDR3 DNA: TGTGCCAGGGGGGACAAACAGTACGTC. Its translation is CARGDKQYV.

This rearrangement joins TRBV5-1 to TRBJ2-3; D tentatively reads TRBD1 or TRBD2 (5 bases each). The CDR3 runs 14 residues. CDR1 is SGHRS and CDR2 is YFSETQ in the germline V gene. Between the trimmed V and J ends, which lost 4 bases and 5 bases, there was a span of 14 bases. CDR3 residues: CASSQTGTGDTQYF. The CDR3 DNA is TGCGCCAGCAGCCAAACCGGGACGGGAGATACGCAGTATTTT.

This clonotype was counted ten times or more. The chain links TRBV5-1 to TRBJ2-2; 10 bases agree with TRBD1. Germline assignment: CDR1 SGHRS and CDR2 YFSETQ. The CDR3 consists of 16 residues. V was clipped by 5 bases and J by 0 bases; unmatched bases: 4. The CDR3 spells CASRRGTGANTGELFF. The CDR3 DNA reads TGCGCCAGCAGACGCGGGACAGGGGCGAACACCGGGGAGCTGTTTTTT.

This chain uses TRBV7-3 with TRBJ2-2; 7 nucleotides align to TRBD1. CDR1 is SGHTA and CDR2 is FQGTGA in the germline V gene. Germline trimming cut 4 bases from V and 5 bases from J; bases unmatched to any gene: 7. CDR3 length equals 15 residues. CDR3 loop: CASSSQTGWTGELFF. As DNA, the CDR3 is TGTGCCAGCAGCTCCCAGACAGGGTGGACCGGGGAGCTGTTTTTT.

In its sample, this clonotype was seen many times. The chain combines TRBV25-1 with TRBJ2-7, with 8 bases lining up with TRBD2. This CDR3 spans 14 amino acids. From germline, CDR1 is MGHDK and CDR2 SYGVNS. J was trimmed by 5 bases and V by 6 bases; bases with no gene match: 9. This chain's CDR3 is CASRPLGLANEQYV. The CDR3, as DNA: TGTGCCAGCAGGCCGCTAGGACTAGCTAACGAGCAGTACGTC.

The chain uses TRBV7-9 and TRBJ2-3; 10 bases map to TRBD2. V trimming: 6 bases; J trimming: 3 bases; junction bases outside the gene matches: 9. Germline assignment: CDR1 SEHNR and CDR2 FQNEAQ (reference sequence). The CDR3 sequence is 16 residues long. The CDR3 region is CASRARAGGPTDTQYF. DNA of the CDR3: TGTGCCAGCAGGGCGAGAGCGGGGGGGCCGACAGATACGCAGTATTTT.

There are a few counts of this clonotype. The rearrangement joins TRBV7-9 to TRBJ1-5; D possibly corresponds to TRBD1 (6 bases). Germline V gene sequence: CDR1 SEHNR, CDR2 FQNEAQ (reference sequence). The CDR3 is made up of 15 amino acids. The ends were cut back, 4 bases at V and 5 bases at J, with 15 bases in the middle. This CDR3 is CASSSGRGSDQPQHF. The CDR3 DNA sequence: TGTGCCAGCAGCTCGGGCAGGGGCTCGGATCAGCCCCAGCATTTT.

This clonotype was counted only a few times. The genes are TRBV18 and TRBJ2-4; weak D call: TRBD2 (6 bases). This CDR3 comprises 17 residues. V shed 6 bases and J shed 1 base, with 19 bases lying between them. The V gene's germline CDR1 is KGHSH and CDR2 LQKENI. The CDR3 nucleotides read TGTGCCAGCTCCCTCACTCCGGGGAGGTCGGCCAAAAACATTCAGTACTTC. As protein: CASSLTPGRSAKNIQYF.

This chain connects TRBV27 to TRBJ1-1; perhaps TRBD1 as D (5 bases). Germline CDR1 is MNHEY and CDR2 is SMNVEV (reference sequence). This CDR3 region has 13 residues. V dropped 4 bases and J dropped 4 bases, with 10 bases sitting between them. This CDR3 is CASSSRDPTEAFF. The CDR3 nucleotides are TGTGCCAGCAGTTCCAGGGATCCCACTGAAGCTTTCTTT.

This clonotype has a handful of counts. This chain links TRBV7-9 with TRBJ1-1; no clear D gene. CDR3 length: 14 residues. V was clipped by 5 bases and J by 3 bases, with 13 bases between them. Germline V gene sequence: CDR1 SEHNR, CDR2 FQNEAQ (reference sequence). CDR3 sequence reads: CASSPDVSYTEAFF. DNA of the CDR3: TGTGCCAGCAGCCCGGATGTAAGTTACACTGAAGCTTTCTTT.

This clonotype was seen more than once but under ten times. This rearrangement joins TRBV6-2 or TRBV6-3 to TRBJ2-7; D remains ambiguous. Trimming pared 8 bases from V and 3 bases from J, leaving 11 bases between. Germline V gene lookup returns CDR1 MNHEY and CDR2 SVGEGT. This CDR3 comprises 12 residues. The CDR3 loop reads CASGPDGYEQYF. The CDR3 DNA reads as TGTGCCAGCGGGCCGGACGGCTACGAGCAGTACTTC.

This clonotype was found a few times. Here the CDR3 DNA reads TGTGCCTGCACCGGGACCCGCAATCAGCCCCAGCATTTT. This codes for CACTGTRNQPQHF. The V and J genes are TRBV28 and TRBJ1-5; possible D gene TRBD1, 5 bases. Germline V gene lookup returns CDR1 MDHEN and CDR2 SYDVKM. This CDR3 is 13 amino acids long. The V gene lost 11 bases and the J gene lost 2 bases, with 13 bases spanning the gap. Using reference TRBV28 and TRBJ1-5 for the parts outside the CDR3, the full variable domain is DVKVTQSSRYLVKRTGEKVFLECVQDMDHENMFWYRQDPGLGLRLIYFSYDVKMKEKGDIPEGYSVSREKKERFSLILESASTNQTSMYLCACTGTRNQPQHFGDGTRLSIL.

This clonotype was picked up a small number of times. This chain connects TRBV27 to TRBJ2-5, with 8 bases matching TRBD1. The CDR3 is 15 residues long. J gave up 5 bases and V 5 bases, and 10 bases lay outside the gene matches. The germline V gene has CDR1 MNHEY and CDR2 SMNVEV (reference sequence). The CDR3 spells CASSPTGQGWETQYF. DNA of the CDR3: TGTGCCAGCAGTCCCACCGGACAGGGATGGGAGACCCAGTACTTC.

This clonotype was recorded a few times. The rearrangement joins TRBV7-3 to TRBJ1-5; perhaps TRBD1 as D (5 bases). Trimming left V 5 bases short and J 4 bases short, with 12 bases between. CDR3 length: 14 residues. The germline gives CDR1 SGHTA, CDR2 FQGTGA. As DNA, the CDR3 is TGTGCCAGCAGCCGCCGACAGAATAATCAGCCCCAGCATTTT. This codes for CASSRRQNNQPQHF. Drawing the rest from reference TRBV7-3 and TRBJ1-5, the complete variable domain is GAGVSQTPSNKVTEKGKYVELRCDPISGHTALYWYRQSLGQGPEFLIYFQGTGAADDSGLPNDRFFAVRPEGSVSTLKIQRTERGDSAVYLCASSRRQNNQPQHFGDGTRLSIL.

J is TRBJ2-5 and V is TRBV20-1; 8 bases are a match to TRBD1. The trim removed 6 bases at V and 1 base at J, leaving 7 bases unmatched. The germline CDR1 and CDR2 sequences are DFQATT and SNEGSKA (reference sequence). CDR3 length: 14 amino acids. This CDR3 is CSAPGTGSQETQYF. In DNA form, the CDR3 reads TGCAGTGCGCCCGGGACAGGCTCCCAAGAGACCCAGTACTTC.

This clonotype appeared a few times. V usage is TRBV12-3 or TRBV12-4 and J usage is TRBJ1-1; D gene unclear. The V end lost 7 bases, the J end lost 10 bases, and 10 bases lay between the germline ends. The CDR3 sequence is 10 residues long. The CDR3 loop reads CASTTHRAFF. The CDR3 DNA reads TGTGCCAGCACCACCCATCGAGCTTTCTTT.

This clonotype was seen a handful of times. V is TRBV6-5 and J is TRBJ2-5; 8 bases fit TRBD2. The V and J ends lost 6 bases and 4 bases, in that order; junction bases with no gene match: 4. The CDR3 runs to 13 residues. Germline V gene sequence: CDR1 MNHEY, CDR2 SVGAGI. The CDR3 nucleotides read TGTGCCAGCAGCTATAGCGGGGCAGAGACCCAGTACTTC. It is translated as CASSYSGAETQYF.

This clonotype was detected ten times or more. This chain joins TRBV5-5 and TRBJ1-4; D remains ambiguous. The V gene lost 0 bases and the J gene lost 4 bases, with 7 bases spanning the gap. This CDR3 region has 14 residues. CDR1 SGHKS and CDR2 YYEKEE come from the germline V gene (reference sequence). The CDR3, as DNA: TGTGCCAGCAGCTTGGAGGCTGTTAATGAAAAACTGTTTTTT. Translating it yields CASSLEAVNEKLFF.

This clonotype turned up a few times. DNA for the CDR3: TGCGCCAGCAGCTTAGGACTAGCGCAACCCTACACCGGGGAGCTGTTTTTT. Its translation is CASSLGLAQPYTGELFF. The V gene is TRBV5-1, the J gene TRBJ2-2; the match to TRBD2 covers 9 bases. Germline CDR1 SGHRS, CDR2 YFSETQ. The CDR3 length is 17 residues. V was clipped by 2 bases and J by 3 bases; unmatched bases: 8.

This clonotype was counted a few times. The chain recombines TRBV6-5 with TRBJ2-2; 11 nucleotides align to TRBD2. This CDR3 comprises 18 residues. CDR1 is MNHEY and CDR2 is SVGAGI in the germline V gene. V was clipped by 6 bases and J by 6 bases; unmatched bases: 15. The CDR3, as DNA: TGTGCCAGCAGCATCGCGGGGCGACTAGCGGGGATCTCCGGGGAGCTGTTTTTT. Protein: CASSIAGRLAGISGELFF.

This clonotype occurred a few times. The gene calls are TRBV12-3 or TRBV12-4 and TRBJ2-1; D call uncertain. V dropped 5 bases and J dropped 10 bases, with 18 bases sitting between them. The CDR3 is 14 amino acids. DNA for the CDR3: TGTGCCAGCAGTCTGCTATCACCTAGAGGAGAGCAGTTCTTC. Translated, it gives CASSLLSPRGEQFF.

This clonotype came up a few times. This chain links TRBV27 with TRBJ2-1; weak D call: TRBD1 (6 bases). The CDR3 totals 11 residues. Germline V lookup: CDR1 MNHEY, CDR2 SMNVEV (reference sequence). Trimming pared 7 bases from V and 9 bases from J, leaving 10 bases between. This CDR3 reads CASNNRVEQFF. CDR3 DNA: TGTGCCAGCAACAACAGGGTTGAGCAGTTCTTC.